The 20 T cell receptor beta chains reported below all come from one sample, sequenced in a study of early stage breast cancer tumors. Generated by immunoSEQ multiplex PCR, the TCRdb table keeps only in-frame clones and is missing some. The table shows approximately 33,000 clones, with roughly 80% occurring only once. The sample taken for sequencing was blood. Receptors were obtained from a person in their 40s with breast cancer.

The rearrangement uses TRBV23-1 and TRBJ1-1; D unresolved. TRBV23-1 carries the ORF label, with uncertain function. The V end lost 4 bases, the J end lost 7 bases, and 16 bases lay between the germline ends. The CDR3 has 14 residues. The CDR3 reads CASSPSCAGIEAFF. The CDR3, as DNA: TGCGCCAGCAGTCCGTCCTGTGCAGGTATTGAAGCTTTCTTT.

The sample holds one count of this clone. CDR3 coding DNA: TGTGCCAGCAGCTCCCCCGAGGAAGGGACAGGGGGCACTGGGGCCAACGTCCTGACTTTC. Its translation: CASSSPEEGTGGTGANVLTF. This rearrangement joins TRBV7-8 to TRBJ2-6; 12 bases line up with TRBD1. V gave up 4 bases and J gave up 2 bases; unmatched junction bases: 12. CDR3 length: 20 amino acids. CDR1 is SGHVS, CDR2 FQNEAQ, per germline.

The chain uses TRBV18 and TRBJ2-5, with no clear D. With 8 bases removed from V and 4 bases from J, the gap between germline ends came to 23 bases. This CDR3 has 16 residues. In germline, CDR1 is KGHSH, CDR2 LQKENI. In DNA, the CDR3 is TGTGCCAGCACAAGTGTTGGGTTAAGGTACCCAGAGACCCAGTACTTC. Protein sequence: CASTSVGLRYPETQYF.

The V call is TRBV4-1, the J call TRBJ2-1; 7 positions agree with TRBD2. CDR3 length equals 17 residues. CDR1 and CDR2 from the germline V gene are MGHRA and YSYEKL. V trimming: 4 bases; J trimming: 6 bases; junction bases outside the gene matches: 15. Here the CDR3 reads CASSLGGGAGRRNEQFF. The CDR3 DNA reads TGCGCCAGCAGCCTCGGGGGAGGGGCAGGCCGACGCAATGAGCAGTTCTTC.

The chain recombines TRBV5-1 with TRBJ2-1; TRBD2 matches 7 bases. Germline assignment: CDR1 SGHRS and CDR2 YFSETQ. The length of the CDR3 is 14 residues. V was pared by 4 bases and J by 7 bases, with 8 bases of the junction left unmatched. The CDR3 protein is CASSPLGGRNEQFF. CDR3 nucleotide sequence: TGCGCCAGCAGCCCACTGGGGGGGAGGAATGAGCAGTTCTTC.

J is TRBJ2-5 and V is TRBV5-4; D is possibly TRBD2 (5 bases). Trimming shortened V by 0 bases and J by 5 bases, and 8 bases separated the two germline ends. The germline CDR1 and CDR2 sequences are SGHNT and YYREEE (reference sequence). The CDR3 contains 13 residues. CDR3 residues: CASSLAGKETQYF. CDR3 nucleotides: TGTGCCAGCAGCTTGGCGGGAAAGGAGACCCAGTACTTC.

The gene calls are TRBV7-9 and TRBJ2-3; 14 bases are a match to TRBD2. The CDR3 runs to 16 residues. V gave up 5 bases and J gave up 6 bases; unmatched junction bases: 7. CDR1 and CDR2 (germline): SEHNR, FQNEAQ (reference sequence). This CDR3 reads CASSPGLAGASDTQYF. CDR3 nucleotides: TGTGCCAGCAGCCCGGGACTAGCGGGAGCCTCTGATACGCAGTATTTT.

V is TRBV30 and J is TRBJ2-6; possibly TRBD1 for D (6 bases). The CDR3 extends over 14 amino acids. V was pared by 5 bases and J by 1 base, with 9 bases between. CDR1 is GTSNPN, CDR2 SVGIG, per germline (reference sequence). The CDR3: CAWAGESGANVLTF. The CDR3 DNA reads TGTGCCTGGGCAGGGGAGTCTGGGGCCAACGTCCTGACTTTC.

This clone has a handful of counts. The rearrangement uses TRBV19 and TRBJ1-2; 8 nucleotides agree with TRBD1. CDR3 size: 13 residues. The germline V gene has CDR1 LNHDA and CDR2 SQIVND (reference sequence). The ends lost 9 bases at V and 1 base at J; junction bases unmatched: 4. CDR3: CASRTGLNYGYTF. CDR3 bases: TGTGCCAGCAGGACAGGGCTTAACTATGGCTACACCTTC.

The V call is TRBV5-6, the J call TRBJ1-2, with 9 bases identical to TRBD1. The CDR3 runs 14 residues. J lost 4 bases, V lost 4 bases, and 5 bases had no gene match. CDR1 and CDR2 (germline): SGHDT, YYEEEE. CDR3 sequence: CASSTDRGRYGYTF. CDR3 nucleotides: TGTGCCAGCAGCACGGACAGGGGACGCTATGGCTACACCTTC. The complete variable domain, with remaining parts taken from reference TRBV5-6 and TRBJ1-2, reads DAGVTQSPTHLIKTRGQQVTLRCSPKSGHDTVSWYQQALGQGPQFIFQYYEEEERQRGNFPDRFSGHQFPNYSSELNVNALLLGDSALYLCASSTDRGRYGYTFGSGTRLTVV.

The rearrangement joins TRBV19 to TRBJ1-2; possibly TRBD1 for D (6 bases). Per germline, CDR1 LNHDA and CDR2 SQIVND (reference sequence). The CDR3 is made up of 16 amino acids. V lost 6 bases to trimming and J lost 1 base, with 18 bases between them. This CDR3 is CASRTHRDNINYGYTF. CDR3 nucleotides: TGTGCCAGTAGAACCCACAGGGACAACATTAACTATGGCTACACCTTC.

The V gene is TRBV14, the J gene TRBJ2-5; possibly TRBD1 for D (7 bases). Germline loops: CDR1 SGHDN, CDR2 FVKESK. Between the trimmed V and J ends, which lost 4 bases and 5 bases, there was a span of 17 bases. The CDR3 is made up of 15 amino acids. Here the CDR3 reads CASSPLGGGVETQYF. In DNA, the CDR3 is TGTGCCAGCAGCCCCCTTGGAGGGGGCGTGGAGACCCAGTACTTC.

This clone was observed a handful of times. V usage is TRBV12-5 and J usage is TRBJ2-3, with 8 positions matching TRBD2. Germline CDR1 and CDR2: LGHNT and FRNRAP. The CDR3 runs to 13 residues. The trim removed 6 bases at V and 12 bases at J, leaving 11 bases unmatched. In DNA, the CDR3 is TGTGCTAGTGGAAGGGTCTCGGGGACTAGACAGTATTTT. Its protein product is CASGRVSGTRQYF.

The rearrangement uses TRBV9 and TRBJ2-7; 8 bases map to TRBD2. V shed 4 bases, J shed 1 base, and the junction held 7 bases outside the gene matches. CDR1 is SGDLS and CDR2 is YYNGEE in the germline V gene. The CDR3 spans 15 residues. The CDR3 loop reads CASSRSGSLSYEQYF. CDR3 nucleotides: TGTGCCAGCAGCCGAAGCGGGAGTCTTTCCTACGAGCAGTACTTC.

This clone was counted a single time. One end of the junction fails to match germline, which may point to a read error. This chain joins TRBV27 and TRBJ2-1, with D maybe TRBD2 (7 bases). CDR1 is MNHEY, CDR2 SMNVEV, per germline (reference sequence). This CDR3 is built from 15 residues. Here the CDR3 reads CASSWGGGPYIEQFF. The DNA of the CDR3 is TGTGCCAGCAGTTGGGGAGGGGGTCCCTACATTGAGCAGTTCTTC.

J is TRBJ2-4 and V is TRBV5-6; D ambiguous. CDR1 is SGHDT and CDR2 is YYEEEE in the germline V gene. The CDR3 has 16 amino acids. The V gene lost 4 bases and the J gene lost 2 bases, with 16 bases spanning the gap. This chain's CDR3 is CASSRRIEEPKNIQYF. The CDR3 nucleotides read TGTGCCAGCAGCCGAAGGATTGAAGAGCCCAAAAACATTCAGTACTTC.

CDR3: CASSEQGTGETQYF. CDR3 DNA: TGTGCCAGCAGTGAACAGGGGACTGGGGAGACCCAGTACTTC. V gene TRBV27 combines with J gene TRBJ2-5, with D perhaps TRBD1 (7 bases). The CDR3 covers 14 residues. V was shortened by 5 bases and J by 5 bases, with 15 bases between the two germline ends. The V gene's germline CDR1 is MNHEY and CDR2 SMNVEV (reference sequence).

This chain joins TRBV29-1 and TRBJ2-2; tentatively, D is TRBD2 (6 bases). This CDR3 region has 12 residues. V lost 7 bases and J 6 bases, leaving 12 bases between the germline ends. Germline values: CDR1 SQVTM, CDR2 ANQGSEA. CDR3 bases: TGCAGCGGGGGAGGCGGTTCCGGGGAGCTGTTTTTT. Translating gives CSGGGGSGELFF.

CDR3 loop: CAWSRLAGREETQYF. Written as DNA, the CDR3 is TGTGCCTGGAGTCGACTAGCGGGAAGAGAAGAGACCCAGTACTTC. J is TRBJ2-5 and V is TRBV30; 11 bases are shared with TRBD2. The V and J ends lost 2 bases and 3 bases, in that order; junction bases with no gene match: 5. The CDR3 totals 15 residues. From germline, CDR1 is GTSNPN and CDR2 SVGIG (reference sequence).

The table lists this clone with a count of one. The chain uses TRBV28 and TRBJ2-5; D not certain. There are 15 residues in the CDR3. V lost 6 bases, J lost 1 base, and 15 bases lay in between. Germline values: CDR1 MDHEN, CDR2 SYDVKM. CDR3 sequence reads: CASSLGGRLQETQYF. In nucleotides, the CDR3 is TGTGCCAGCAGCTTAGGTGGCAGGCTCCAAGAGACCCAGTACTTC. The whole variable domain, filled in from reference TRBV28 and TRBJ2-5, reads DVKVTQSSRYLVKRTGEKVFLECVQDMDHENMFWYRQDPGLGLRLIYFSYDVKMKEKGDIPEGYSVSREKKERFSLILESASTNQTSMYLCASSLGGRLQETQYFGPGTRLLVL.